This TCR beta chain was identified in a study of blood T cells in healthy people across ages. V gave up 6 bases and J gave up 0 bases; unmatched junction bases: 8. Germline CDR1 is DFQATT and CDR2 is SNEGSKA (reference sequence). The CDR3 totals 15 residues. Overall study results and limits: Compared with aged donors, long-lived donors showed fewer expanded clones, suggesting selection.

This clonotype appeared many times. Its antigen is currently unknown. The second PCR ran roughly 6 to 11 cycles with a sample-barcoded 5' primer and J-beta primers. Each CDR3 protein is one row after TCRdb ran MiXCR on the 5' RACE reads. Seen here are approximately 700,000 distinct CDR3 sequences, approximately 31% observed once, and the top ten hold roughly 15%. This receptor was taken from a woman aged 80 or older in good health. The sequenced sample consisted of blood. The V gene is TRBV20-1, the J gene TRBJ2-3; 8 nucleotides align to TRBD2. The CDR3 loop is CSAFKPGGSTDTQYF. The CDR3, as DNA: TGCAGTGCCTTCAAACCGGGGGGGAGCACAGATACGCAGTATTTT.